This T cell receptor beta chain derives from a study of blood T cell repertoires in COVID-19. At the level of the study: The United States, Italy and Spain were the sources of the acute and convalescent COVID-19 samples.

Germline V CDR1 and CDR2: SGHRS, YFSETQ. The trim removed 0 bases at V and 4 bases at J, leaving 2 bases unmatched. This CDR3 is built from 16 residues. Data came from immunoSEQ multiplex PCR; TCRdb stores just in-frame clones and leaves some out. The sample has 60,000 to 75,000 clones, around 88% seen once. This clone was observed once. The sequenced material came from peripheral blood. The sequence was obtained from a woman of 80 years or more with acute or convalescent COVID-19. The V gene is TRBV5-1, the J gene TRBJ2-1, with 12 bases that match TRBD2. In DNA, the CDR3 is TGCGCCAGCAGCTTGGGGACTAGCGGGGAATACAATGAGCAGTTCTTC. Its translation is CASSLGTSGEYNEQFF. Together with reference TRBV5-1 and TRBJ2-1, the CDR3 gives the full variable domain: KAGVTQTPRYLIKTRGQQVTLSCSPISGHRSVSWYQQTPGQGLQFLFEYFSETQRNKGNFPGRFSGRQFSNSRSEMNVSTLELGDSALYLCASSLGTSGEYNEQFFGPGTRLTVL.